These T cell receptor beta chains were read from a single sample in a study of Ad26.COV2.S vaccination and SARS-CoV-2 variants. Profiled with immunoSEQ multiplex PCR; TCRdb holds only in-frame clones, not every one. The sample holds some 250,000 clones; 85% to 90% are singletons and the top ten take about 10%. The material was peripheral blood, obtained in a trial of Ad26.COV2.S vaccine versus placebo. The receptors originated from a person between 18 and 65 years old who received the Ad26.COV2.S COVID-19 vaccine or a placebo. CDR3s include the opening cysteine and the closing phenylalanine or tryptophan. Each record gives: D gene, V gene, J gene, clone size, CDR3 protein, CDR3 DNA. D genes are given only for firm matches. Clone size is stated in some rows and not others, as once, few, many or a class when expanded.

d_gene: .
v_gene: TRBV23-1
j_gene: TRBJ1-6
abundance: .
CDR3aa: CASSQVLGPGIDDNSPLHF
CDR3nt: TGCGCCAGCAGTCAAGTGTTAGGGCCTGGGATAGATGATAATTCACCCCTCCACTTT

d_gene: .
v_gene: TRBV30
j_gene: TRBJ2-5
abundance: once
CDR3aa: CAWRLWETQYF
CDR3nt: TGTGCCTGGAGACTTTGGGAGACCCAGTACTTC

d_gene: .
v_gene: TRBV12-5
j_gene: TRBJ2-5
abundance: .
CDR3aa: CASGLGLRQPAQETQYF
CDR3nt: TGTGCTAGTGGTTTGGGCCTCCGGCAGCCCGCCCAAGAGACCCAGTACTTC

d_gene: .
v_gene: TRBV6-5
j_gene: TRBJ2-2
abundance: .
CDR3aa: CASSSSRSTGELFF
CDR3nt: TGTGCCAGCAGTTCCTCTAGGAGCACCGGGGAGCTGTTTTTT

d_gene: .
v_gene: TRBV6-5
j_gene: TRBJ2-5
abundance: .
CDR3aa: CASSYSRGGGETQYF
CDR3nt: TGTGCCAGCAGTTACTCCCGGGGAGGGGGAGAGACCCAGTACTTC

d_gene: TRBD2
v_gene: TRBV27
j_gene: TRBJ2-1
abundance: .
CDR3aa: CASRGTSGRHNEQFF
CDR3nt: TGTGCCAGCAGGGGGACTAGCGGGCGCCACAATGAGCAGTTCTTC

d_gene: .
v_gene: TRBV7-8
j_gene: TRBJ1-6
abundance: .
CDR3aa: CASSLSPLSPLHF
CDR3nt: TGTGCCAGCAGCTTATCCCCCCTTTCACCCCTCCACTTT

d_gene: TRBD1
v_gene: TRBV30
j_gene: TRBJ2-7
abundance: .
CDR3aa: CAWKGGTGGSYEQYF
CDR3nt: TGTGCCTGGAAGGGGGGGACAGGGGGAAGCTACGAGCAGTACTTC

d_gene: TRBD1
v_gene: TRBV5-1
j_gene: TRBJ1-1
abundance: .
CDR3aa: CASSLQGELNTEAFF
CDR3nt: TGCGCCAGCAGCTTGCAGGGGGAGTTGAACACTGAAGCTTTCTTT

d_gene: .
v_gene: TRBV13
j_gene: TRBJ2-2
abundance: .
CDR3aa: CASSLRGTPKRTGELFF
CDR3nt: TGTGCCAGCAGTTTGAGGGGGACACCAAAACGGACCGGGGAGCTGTTTTTT

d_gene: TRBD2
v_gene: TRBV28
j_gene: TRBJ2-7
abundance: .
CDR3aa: CASSLYGLAGAHYEQYF
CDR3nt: TGTGCCAGCAGTTTATACGGGCTAGCGGGAGCCCACTACGAGCAGTACTTC

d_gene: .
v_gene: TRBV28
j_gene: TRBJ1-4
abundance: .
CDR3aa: CASSPSGYSNEKLFF
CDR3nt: TGTGCCAGCAGTCCCTCAGGGTACTCTAATGAAAAACTGTTTTTT

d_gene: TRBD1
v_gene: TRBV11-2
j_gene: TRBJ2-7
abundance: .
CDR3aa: CASSPPGQVYEQYF
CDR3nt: TGTGCCAGCAGCCCACCGGGACAGGTCTACGAGCAGTACTTC

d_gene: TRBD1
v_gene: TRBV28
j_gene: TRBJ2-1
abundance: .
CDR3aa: CASGTGAEDEQFF
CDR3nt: TGTGCCAGCGGGACAGGGGCAGAGGATGAGCAGTTCTTC

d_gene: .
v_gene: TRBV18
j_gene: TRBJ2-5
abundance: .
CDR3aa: CASSPNNQETQYF
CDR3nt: TGTGCCAGCTCACCAAACAACCAAGAGACCCAGTACTTC

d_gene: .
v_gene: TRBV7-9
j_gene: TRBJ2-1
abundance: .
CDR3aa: CASSSRGVDEQFF
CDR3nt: TGTGCCAGCAGCAGTCGGGGTGTCGATGAGCAGTTCTTC

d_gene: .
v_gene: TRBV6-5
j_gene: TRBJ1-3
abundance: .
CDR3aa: CATRGSGNTIYF
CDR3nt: TGTGCCACTCGGGGCTCTGGAAACACCATATATTTT

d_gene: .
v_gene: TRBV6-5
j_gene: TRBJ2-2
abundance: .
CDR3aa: CASSSRENTGELFF
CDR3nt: TGTGCCAGCAGTTCCAGGGAGAACACCGGGGAGCTGTTTTTT

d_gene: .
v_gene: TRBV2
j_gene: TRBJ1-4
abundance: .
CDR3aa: CASRHNQGRNEKLFF
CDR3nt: TGTGCCAGCAGGCACAACCAGGGGCGTAATGAAAAACTGTTTTTT

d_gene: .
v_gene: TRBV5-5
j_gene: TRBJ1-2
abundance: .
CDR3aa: CASSSKEDFPYGYTF
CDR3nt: TGTGCCAGCAGCTCTAAGGAAGATTTTCCCTATGGCTACACCTTC

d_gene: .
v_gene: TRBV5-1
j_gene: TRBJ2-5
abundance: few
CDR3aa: CASSSDGAGTQYF
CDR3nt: TGCGCCAGCAGCTCCGACGGGGCGGGGACCCAGTACTTC

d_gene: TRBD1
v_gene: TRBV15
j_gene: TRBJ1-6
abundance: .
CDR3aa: CATSRGTGGINSPLHF
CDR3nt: TGTGCCACCAGCAGGGGGACAGGGGGAATTAATTCACCCCTCCACTTT

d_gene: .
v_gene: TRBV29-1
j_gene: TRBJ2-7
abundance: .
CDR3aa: CSVRTASHEQYF
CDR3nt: TGCAGCGTTCGGACAGCCTCCCACGAGCAGTACTTC

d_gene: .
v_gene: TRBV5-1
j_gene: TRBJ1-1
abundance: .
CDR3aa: CASGRSGGTEAFF
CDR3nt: TGCGCCAGCGGACGGTCCGGGGGCACTGAAGCTTTCTTT

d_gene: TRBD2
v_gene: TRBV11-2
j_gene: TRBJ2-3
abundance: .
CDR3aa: CASSLDARLLGGGQTDTQYF
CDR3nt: TGTGCCAGCAGCTTAGATGCCAGACTTTTGGGCGGGGGGCAAACAGATACGCAGTATTTT

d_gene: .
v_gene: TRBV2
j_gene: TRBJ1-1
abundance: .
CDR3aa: CASGGAPNTEAFF
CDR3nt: TGTGCCAGCGGGGGCGCACCGAACACTGAAGCTTTCTTT

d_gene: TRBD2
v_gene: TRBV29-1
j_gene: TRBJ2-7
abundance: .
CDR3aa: CSVTGGAGAYEQYF
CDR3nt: TGCAGCGTCACGGGGGGGGCGGGAGCCTACGAGCAGTACTTC

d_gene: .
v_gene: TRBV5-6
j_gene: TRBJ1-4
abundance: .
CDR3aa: CASSFMGEANEKLFF
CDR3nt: TGTGCCAGCAGCTTCATGGGGGAGGCTAATGAAAAACTGTTTTTT

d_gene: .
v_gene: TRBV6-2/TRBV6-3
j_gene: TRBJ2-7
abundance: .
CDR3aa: CASSYSHARQWGEQYF
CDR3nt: TGTGCCAGCAGTTACTCACACGCGAGACAGTGGGGCGAGCAGTACTTC

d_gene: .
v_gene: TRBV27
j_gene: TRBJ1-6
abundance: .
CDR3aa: CASRADHNSPLHF
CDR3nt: TGTGCCAGCAGGGCGGACCATAATTCACCCCTCCACTTT

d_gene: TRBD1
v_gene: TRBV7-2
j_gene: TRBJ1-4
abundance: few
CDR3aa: CASSSDRVNEKLFF
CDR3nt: TGTGCCAGCAGCTCCGACAGGGTCAATGAAAAACTGTTTTTT

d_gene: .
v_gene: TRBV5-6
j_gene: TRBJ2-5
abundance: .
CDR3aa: CASSPRRGYQETQYF
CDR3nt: TGTGCCAGCAGCCCCCGGCGGGGTTACCAAGAGACCCAGTACTTC

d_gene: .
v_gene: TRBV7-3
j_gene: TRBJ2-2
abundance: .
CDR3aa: CASSLTGDFTGELFF
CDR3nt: TGTGCCAGCAGCTTAACGGGGGACTTCACCGGGGAGCTGTTTTTT

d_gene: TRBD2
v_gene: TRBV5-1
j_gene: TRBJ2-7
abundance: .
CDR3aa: CASSLPGLAVYEQYF
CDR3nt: TGCGCCAGCAGCTTACCGGGACTAGCAGTGTACGAGCAGTACTTC

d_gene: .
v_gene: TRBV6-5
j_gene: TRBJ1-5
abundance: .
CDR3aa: CASSSLRGNQPQHF
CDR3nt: TGTGCCAGCAGTTCCCTGAGGGGAAACCAGCCCCAGCATTTT

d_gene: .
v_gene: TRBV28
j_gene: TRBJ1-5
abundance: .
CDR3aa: CASNREISNQPQHF
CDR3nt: TGTGCCAGCAACCGGGAGATTAGCAATCAGCCCCAGCATTTT

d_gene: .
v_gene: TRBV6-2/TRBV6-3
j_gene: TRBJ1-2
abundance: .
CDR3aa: CASSYSPGSAANYGYTF
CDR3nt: TGTGCCAGCAGTTACTCACCAGGCTCCGCTGCGAACTATGGCTACACCTTC